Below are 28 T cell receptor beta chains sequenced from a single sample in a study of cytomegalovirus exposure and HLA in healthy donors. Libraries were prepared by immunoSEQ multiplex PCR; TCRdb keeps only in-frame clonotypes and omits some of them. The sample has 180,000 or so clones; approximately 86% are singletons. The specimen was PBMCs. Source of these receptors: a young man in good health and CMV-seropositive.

CDR3 sequence: CASSLESATNEKLFF. Here the CDR3 DNA reads TGCGCCAGCAGCCTCGAGTCTGCAACTAATGAAAAACTGTTTTTT. This chain connects TRBV4-1 to TRBJ1-4; unclear D gene. Trimming pared 4 bases from V and 0 bases from J, leaving 9 bases between. In germline, CDR1 is MGHRA, CDR2 YSYEKL. The CDR3 extends over 15 amino acids.

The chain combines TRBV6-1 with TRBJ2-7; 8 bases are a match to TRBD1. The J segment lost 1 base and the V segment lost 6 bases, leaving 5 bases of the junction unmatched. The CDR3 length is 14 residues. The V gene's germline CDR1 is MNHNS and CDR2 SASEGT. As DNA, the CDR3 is TGTGCCAGCAGGAATAGACAGGGGTCCTACGAGCAGTACTTC. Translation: CASRNRQGSYEQYF.

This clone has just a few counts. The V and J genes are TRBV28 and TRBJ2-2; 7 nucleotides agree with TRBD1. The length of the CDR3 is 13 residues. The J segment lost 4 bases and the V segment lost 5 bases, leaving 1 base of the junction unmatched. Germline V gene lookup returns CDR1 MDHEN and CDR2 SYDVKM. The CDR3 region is CASSGTVTGELFF. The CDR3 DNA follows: TGTGCCAGCAGTGGGACAGTCACCGGGGAGCTGTTTTTT.

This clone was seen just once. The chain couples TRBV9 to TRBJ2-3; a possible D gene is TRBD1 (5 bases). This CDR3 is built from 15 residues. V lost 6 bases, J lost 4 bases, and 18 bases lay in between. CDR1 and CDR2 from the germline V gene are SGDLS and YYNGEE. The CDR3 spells CASTKGPAWADTQYF. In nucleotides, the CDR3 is TGTGCCAGCACCAAGGGGCCAGCGTGGGCAGATACGCAGTATTTT.

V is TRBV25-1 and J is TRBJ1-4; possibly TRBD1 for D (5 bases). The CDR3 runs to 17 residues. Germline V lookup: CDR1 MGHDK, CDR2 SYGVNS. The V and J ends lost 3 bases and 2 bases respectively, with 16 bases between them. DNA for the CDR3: TGTGCCAGCAGTGACCTATTCGGGGGGGGGACTAATGAAAAACTGTTTTTT. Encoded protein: CASSDLFGGGTNEKLFF.

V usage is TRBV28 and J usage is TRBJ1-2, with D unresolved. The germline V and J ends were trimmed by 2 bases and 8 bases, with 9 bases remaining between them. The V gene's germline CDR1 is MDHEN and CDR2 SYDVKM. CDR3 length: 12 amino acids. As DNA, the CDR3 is TGTGCCAGCAGTTTACCCGTTTCCGGCTACACCTTC. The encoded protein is CASSLPVSGYTF.

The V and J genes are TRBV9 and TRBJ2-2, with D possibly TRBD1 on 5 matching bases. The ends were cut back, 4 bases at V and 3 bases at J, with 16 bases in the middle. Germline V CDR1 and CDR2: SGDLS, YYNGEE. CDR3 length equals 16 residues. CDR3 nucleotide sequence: TGTGCCAGCAGCCCCGACAGCAAGGCGTACACCGGGGAGCTGTTTTTT. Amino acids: CASSPDSKAYTGELFF.

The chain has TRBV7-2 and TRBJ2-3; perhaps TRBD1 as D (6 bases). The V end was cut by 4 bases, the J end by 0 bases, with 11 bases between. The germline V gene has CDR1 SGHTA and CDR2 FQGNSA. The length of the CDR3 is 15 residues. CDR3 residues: CASSWTAQSTDTQYF. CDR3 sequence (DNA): TGTGCCAGCAGCTGGACAGCCCAAAGCACAGATACGCAGTATTTT. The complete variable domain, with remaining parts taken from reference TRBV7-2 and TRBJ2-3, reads GAGVSQSPSNKVTEKGKDVELRCDPISGHTALYWYRQSLGQGLEFLIYFQGNSAPDKSGLPSDRFSAERTGGSVSTLTIQRTQQEDSAVYLCASSWTAQSTDTQYFGPGTRLTVL.

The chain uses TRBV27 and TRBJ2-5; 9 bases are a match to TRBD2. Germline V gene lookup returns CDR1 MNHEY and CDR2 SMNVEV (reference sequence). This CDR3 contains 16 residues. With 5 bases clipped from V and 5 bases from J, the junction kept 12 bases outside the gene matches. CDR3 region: CASSLLGSGGRETQYF. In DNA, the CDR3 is TGTGCCAGCAGTCTCCTAGGTAGCGGGGGAAGGGAGACCCAGTACTTC.

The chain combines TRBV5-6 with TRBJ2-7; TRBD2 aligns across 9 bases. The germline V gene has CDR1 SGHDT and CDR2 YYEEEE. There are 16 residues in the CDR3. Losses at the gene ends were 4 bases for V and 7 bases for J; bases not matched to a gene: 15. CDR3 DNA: TGTGCCAGCAGCGGGATGGGGCTAGCGGGAAGAGGGGAGCAGTACTTC. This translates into CASSGMGLAGRGEQYF.

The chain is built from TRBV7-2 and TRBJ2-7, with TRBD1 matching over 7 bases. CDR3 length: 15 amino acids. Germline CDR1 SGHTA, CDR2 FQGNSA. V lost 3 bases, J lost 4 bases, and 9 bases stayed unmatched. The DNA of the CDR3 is TGTGCCAGCAGCTTTACCGGGACAGAAAATTACGAGCAGTACTTC. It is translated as CASSFTGTENYEQYF.

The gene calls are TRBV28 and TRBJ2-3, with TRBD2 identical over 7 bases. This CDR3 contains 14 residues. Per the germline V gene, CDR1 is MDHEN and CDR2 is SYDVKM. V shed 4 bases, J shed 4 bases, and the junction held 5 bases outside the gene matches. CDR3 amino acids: CASSSWTSSDTQYF. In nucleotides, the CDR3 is TGTGCCAGCAGTTCTTGGACTAGTTCAGATACGCAGTATTTT.

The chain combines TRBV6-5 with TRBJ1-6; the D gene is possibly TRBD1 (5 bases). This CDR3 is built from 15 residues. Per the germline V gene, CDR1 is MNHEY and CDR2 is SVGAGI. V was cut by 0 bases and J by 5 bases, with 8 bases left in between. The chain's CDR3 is CASSYSGGDNSPLHF. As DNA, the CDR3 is TGTGCCAGCAGTTACTCTGGAGGGGATAATTCACCCCTCCACTTT.

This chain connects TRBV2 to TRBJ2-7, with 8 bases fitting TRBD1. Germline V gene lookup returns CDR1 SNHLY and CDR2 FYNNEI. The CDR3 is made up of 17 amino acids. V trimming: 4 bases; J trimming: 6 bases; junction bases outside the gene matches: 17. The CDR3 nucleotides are TGTGCCAGCAGTGCGCGACAGGGGCCTCTATCTCTCTCCGAGCAGTACTTC. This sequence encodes CASSARQGPLSLSEQYF.

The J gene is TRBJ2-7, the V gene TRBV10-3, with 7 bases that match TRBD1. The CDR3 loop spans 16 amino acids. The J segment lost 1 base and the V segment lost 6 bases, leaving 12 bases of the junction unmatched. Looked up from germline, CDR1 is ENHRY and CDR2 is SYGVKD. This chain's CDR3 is CAIRGPGKGASYEQYF. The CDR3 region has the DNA TGTGCCATCAGGGGTCCCGGGAAGGGGGCTTCCTACGAGCAGTACTTC.

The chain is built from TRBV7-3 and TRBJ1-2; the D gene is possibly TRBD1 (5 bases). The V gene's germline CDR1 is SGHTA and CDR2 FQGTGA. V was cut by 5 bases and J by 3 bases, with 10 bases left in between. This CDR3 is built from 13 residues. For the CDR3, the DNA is TGTGCCAGCAGCATTTCGACAGACTATGGCTACACCTTC. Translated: CASSISTDYGYTF.

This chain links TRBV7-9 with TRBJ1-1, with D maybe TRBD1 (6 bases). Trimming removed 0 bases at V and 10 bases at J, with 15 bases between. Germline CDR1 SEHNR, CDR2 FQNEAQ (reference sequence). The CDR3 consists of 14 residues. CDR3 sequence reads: CASSLAPTGTAAFF. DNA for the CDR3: TGTGCCAGCAGCTTAGCCCCCACAGGGACGGCAGCTTTCTTT. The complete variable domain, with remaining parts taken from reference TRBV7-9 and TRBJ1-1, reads DTGVSQNPRHKITKRGQNVTFRCDPISEHNRLYWYRQTLGQGPEFLTYFQNEAQLEKSRLLSDRFSAERPKGSFSTLEIQRTEQGDSAMYLCASSLAPTGTAAFFGQGTRLTVV.

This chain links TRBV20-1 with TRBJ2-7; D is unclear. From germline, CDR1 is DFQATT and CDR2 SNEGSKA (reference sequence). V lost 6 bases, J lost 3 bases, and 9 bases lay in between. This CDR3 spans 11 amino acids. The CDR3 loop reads CSALEGYEQYF. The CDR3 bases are TGCAGTGCCCTAGAAGGCTACGAGCAGTACTTC.

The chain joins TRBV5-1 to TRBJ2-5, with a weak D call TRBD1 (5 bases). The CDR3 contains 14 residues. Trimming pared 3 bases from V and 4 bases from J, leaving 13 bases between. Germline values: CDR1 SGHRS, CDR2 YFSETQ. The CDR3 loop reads CASSSQGNGETQYF. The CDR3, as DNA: TGCGCCAGCAGCTCCCAGGGTAACGGAGAGACCCAGTACTTC.

CDR3 sequence: CASSVPRRGANTGELFF. The CDR3 coding sequence is TGTGCCAGCAGCGTACCGCGACGGGGGGCGAACACCGGGGAGCTGTTTTTT. The V and J genes are TRBV9 and TRBJ2-2; 7 bases line up with TRBD2. This CDR3 has 17 residues. The V gene end was trimmed by 1 base and the J gene end by 0 bases; junction bases not matched to a gene: 6. Germline V CDR1 and CDR2: SGDLS, YYNGEE.

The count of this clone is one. This CDR3 is CASSLVAGGSTGELFF. CDR3 nucleotides: TGTGCCAGCAGCTTAGTTGCAGGGGGAAGCACCGGGGAGCTGTTTTTT. The V call is TRBV11-3, the J call TRBJ2-2; 7 bases line up with TRBD1. Germline CDR1 SGHNT, CDR2 YENEEA. V was clipped by 1 base and J by 4 bases; unmatched bases: 6. There are 16 residues in the CDR3. Full variable domain (rest looked up from reference TRBV11-3 and TRBJ2-2): EAGVVQSPRYKIIEKKQPVAFWCNPISGHNTLYWYLQNLGQGPELLIRYENEEAVDDSQLPKDRFSAERLKGVDSTLKIQPAELGDSAVYLCASSLVAGGSTGELFFGEGSRLTVL.

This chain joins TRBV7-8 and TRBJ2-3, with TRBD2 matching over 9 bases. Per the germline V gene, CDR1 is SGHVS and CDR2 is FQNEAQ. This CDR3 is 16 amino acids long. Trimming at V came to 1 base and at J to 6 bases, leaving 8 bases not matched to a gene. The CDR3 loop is CASSLEYGSGSDTQYF. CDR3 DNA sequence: TGTGCCAGCAGCTTAGAGTATGGTAGCGGGAGCGATACGCAGTATTTT. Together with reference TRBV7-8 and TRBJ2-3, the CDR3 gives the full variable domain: GAGVSQSPRYKVAKRGQDVALRCDPISGHVSLFWYQQALGQGPEFLTYFQNEAQLDKSGLPSDRFFAERPEGSVSTLKIQRTQQEDSAVYLCASSLEYGSGSDTQYFGPGTRLTVL.

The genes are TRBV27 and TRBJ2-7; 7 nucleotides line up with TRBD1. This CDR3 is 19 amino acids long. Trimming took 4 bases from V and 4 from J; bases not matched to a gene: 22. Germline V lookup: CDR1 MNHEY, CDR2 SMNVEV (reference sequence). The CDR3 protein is CASSSSPGQSTLWVYEQYF. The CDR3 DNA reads TGTGCCAGCAGTTCCTCACCGGGACAGTCGACTCTCTGGGTTTACGAGCAGTACTTC.

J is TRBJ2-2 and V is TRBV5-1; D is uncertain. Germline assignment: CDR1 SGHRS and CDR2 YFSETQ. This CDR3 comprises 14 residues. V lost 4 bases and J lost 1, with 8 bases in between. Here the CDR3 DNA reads TGCGCCAGCAGCGCCCGACTGAACACCGGGGAGCTGTTTTTT. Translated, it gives CASSARLNTGELFF.

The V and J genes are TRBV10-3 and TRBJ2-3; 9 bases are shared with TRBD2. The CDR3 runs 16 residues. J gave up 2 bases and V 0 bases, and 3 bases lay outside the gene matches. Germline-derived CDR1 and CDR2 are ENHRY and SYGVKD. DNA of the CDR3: TGTGCCATCAGTGAGTCGAGACTAGCGGTCACAGATACGCAGTATTTT. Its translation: CAISESRLAVTDTQYF.

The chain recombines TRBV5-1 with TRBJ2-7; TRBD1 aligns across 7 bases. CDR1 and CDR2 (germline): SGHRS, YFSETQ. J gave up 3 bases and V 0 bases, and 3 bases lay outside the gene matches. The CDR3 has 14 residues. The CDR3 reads CASSLEGQFYEQYF. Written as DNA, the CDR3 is TGCGCCAGCAGCTTGGAGGGACAGTTCTACGAGCAGTACTTC. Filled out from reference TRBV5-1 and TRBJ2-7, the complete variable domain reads KAGVTQTPRYLIKTRGQQVTLSCSPISGHRSVSWYQQTPGQGLQFLFEYFSETQRNKGNFPGRFSGRQFSNSRSEMNVSTLELGDSALYLCASSLEGQFYEQYFGPGTRLTVT.

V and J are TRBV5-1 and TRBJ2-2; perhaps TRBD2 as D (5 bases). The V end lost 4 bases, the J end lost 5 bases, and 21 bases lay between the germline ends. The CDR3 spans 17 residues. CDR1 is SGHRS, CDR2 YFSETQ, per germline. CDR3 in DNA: TGCGCCAGCAGCGCCACCGGACTTTCGATGGGAACCGGGGAGCTGTTTTTT. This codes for CASSATGLSMGTGELFF.

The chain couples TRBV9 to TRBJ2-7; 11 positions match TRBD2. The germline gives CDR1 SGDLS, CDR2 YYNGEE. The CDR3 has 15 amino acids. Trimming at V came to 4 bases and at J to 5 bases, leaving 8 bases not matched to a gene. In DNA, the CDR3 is TGTGCCAGCAGCACCCCCCTAGCGGGAGGCCACGAGCAGTACTTC. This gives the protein CASSTPLAGGHEQYF. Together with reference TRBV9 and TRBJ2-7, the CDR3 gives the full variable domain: DSGVTQTPKHLITATGQRVTLRCSPRSGDLSVYWYQQSLDQGLQFLIQYYNGEERAKGNILERFSAQQFPDLHSELNLSSLELGDSALYFCASSTPLAGGHEQYFGPGTRLTVT.